One and the same sample provided the 29 T cell receptor beta chains below, sequenced in a study of cytomegalovirus exposure and HLA in healthy donors. A multiplex PCR was run with 60 Vbeta primers and 13 Jbeta primers. TCRdb keeps only in-frame clones here, not all; method: immunoSEQ multiplex PCR. Here the sample spans approximately 97,000 clones, approximately 80% being singletons. Sequences were obtained from PBMCs. The source is a woman between 35 and 50 years old in good health and CMV-seropositive.

The rearrangement links TRBV28 to TRBJ2-5; 10 positions match TRBD1. Germline CDR1 and CDR2: MDHEN and SYDVKM. The V segment lost 4 bases and the J segment 4 bases; nucleotides outside the gene matches: 6. CDR3 length: 15 residues. The CDR3 spells CASSSKGQGPETQYF. The CDR3 nucleotides are TGTGCCAGCAGTTCGAAGGGACAGGGGCCAGAGACCCAGTACTTC.

The chain carries TRBV6-1 and TRBJ1-1, with a weak D call TRBD1 (6 bases). This CDR3 is 15 amino acids long. CDR1 MNHNS and CDR2 SASEGT come from the germline V gene. V was trimmed by 5 bases and J by 5 bases, leaving 18 bases between them. The CDR3 region has the DNA TGTGCCAGCAGTTGGCAGGGGTTTTGGGAAACTGAAGCTTTCTTT. This translates into CASSWQGFWETEAFF.

This chain links TRBV4-2 with TRBJ2-1; D not resolved. CDR1 LGHNA and CDR2 YNFKEQ come from the germline V gene. The CDR3 sequence is 12 residues long. Trimming left V 6 bases short and J 5 bases short, with 8 bases between. The CDR3, as DNA: TGTGCCAGCAGAATACGGGACAATGAGCAGTTCTTC. Protein product: CASRIRDNEQFF.

A note on this clone: The germline gene is not matched at one end of the junction; a read error may be the cause. The gene calls are TRBV6-5 and TRBJ2-1, with 7 bases identical to TRBD1. Germline loops: CDR1 MNHEY, CDR2 SVGAGI. CDR3 length equals 14 residues. CDR3 amino acids: CASRQGVLNNKQFF. The CDR3 DNA sequence: TGTGCCAGCAGGCAGGGGGTCCTGAACAATAAGCAGTTCTTC.

The chain joins TRBV6-5 to TRBJ2-3; D possibly corresponds to TRBD2 (6 bases). The germline V gene has CDR1 MNHEY and CDR2 SVGAGI. The V end lost 3 bases, the J end lost 5 bases, and 9 bases lay between the germline ends. The CDR3 is made up of 13 amino acids. The CDR3 DNA reads as TGTGCCAGCAGTTATAGAGCGGGAGATACGCAGTATTTT. Its translation is CASSYRAGDTQYF.

The chain is built from TRBV6-6 and TRBJ1-2; D gene ambiguous. The CDR3 runs to 13 residues. Deletions cut 4 bases from V and 6 bases from J, with 12 bases between. Germline CDR1 MNHNY, CDR2 SVGAGI (reference sequence). In DNA form, the CDR3 reads TGTGCCAGCAGTTGCGTTGGAGGAAATGGCTACACCTTC. Protein product: CASSCVGGNGYTF.

The chain has TRBV7-2 and TRBJ2-7; TRBD2 matches 8 bases. CDR1 and CDR2 from the germline V gene are SGHTA and FQGNSA. After removal of 5 bases from V and 5 bases from J, the junction contained 14 bases not matched to a gene. This CDR3 is built from 16 residues. This CDR3 reads CASSPGLAGLSDEQYF. The DNA for the CDR3 is TGTGCCAGCAGCCCGGGGCTAGCGGGTTTGAGCGACGAGCAGTACTTC.

The chain joins TRBV19 to TRBJ1-2; D is possibly TRBD1 (5 bases). The CDR3 runs 15 residues. V dropped 5 bases and J dropped 6 bases, with 19 bases sitting between them. From germline, CDR1 is LNHDA and CDR2 SQIVND (reference sequence). The CDR3 region is CASSSRGGEEDGYTF. The CDR3 DNA follows: TGTGCCAGTAGTTCCCGGGGAGGGGAGGAGGATGGCTACACCTTC.

The chain is built from TRBV19 and TRBJ2-3; D not resolved. Germline V gene data show CDR1 as LNHDA and CDR2 as SQIVND (reference sequence). This CDR3 is built from 14 residues. Between the trimmed V and J ends, which lost 3 bases and 4 bases, there was a span of 11 bases. CDR3 DNA sequence: TGTGCCAGTAGTATCATGGGCAGCTCAGATACGCAGTATTTT. It translates to CASSIMGSSDTQYF.

The table lists this clone with a few counts. CDR3 sequence: CASSLQAGNLWEQYF. For the CDR3, the DNA is TGTGCCAGCAGCTTGCAGGCGGGGAACCTCTGGGAGCAGTACTTC. The chain uses TRBV5-5 and TRBJ2-7, with D perhaps TRBD2 (6 bases). CDR1 and CDR2 (germline): SGHKS, YYEKEE (reference sequence). CDR3 size: 15 residues. Trimming left V 1 base short and J 7 bases short, with 18 bases between.

The chain recombines TRBV4-2 with TRBJ2-7; 14 positions agree with TRBD2. Germline lookup yields CDR1 LGHNA and CDR2 YNFKEQ. There are 17 residues in the CDR3. The V and J ends lost 1 base and 5 bases, in that order; junction bases with no gene match: 7. The DNA of the CDR3 is TGTGCCAGCAGCCAAGCCGGGGGACTAGCGGGGGTGGACGAGCAGTACTTC. It encodes CASSQAGGLAGVDEQYF.

J is TRBJ2-1 and V is TRBV5-4; TRBD2 matches at 8 bases. This CDR3 comprises 15 residues. Germline loops: CDR1 SGHNT, CDR2 YYREEE (reference sequence). Trimming took 6 bases from V and 8 from J; bases not matched to a gene: 13. The CDR3 loop reads CASNGEVAGFHEQFF. The CDR3 DNA reads as TGTGCCAGCAACGGGGAGGTAGCGGGATTCCATGAGCAGTTCTTC.

This rearrangement joins TRBV11-3 to TRBJ2-5; possibly TRBD1 for D (6 bases). The V end lost 5 bases, the J end lost 3 bases, and 10 bases lay between the germline ends. The CDR3 has 13 amino acids. Germline assignment: CDR1 SGHNT and CDR2 YENEEA. CDR3 in amino acids: CASSRGQKETQYF. CDR3 coding DNA: TGTGCCAGCAGCCGAGGACAGAAAGAGACCCAGTACTTC.

This chain links TRBV2 with TRBJ2-3, with D perhaps TRBD1 (6 bases). Germline V gene data show CDR1 as SNHLY and CDR2 as FYNNEI. This CDR3 is built from 14 residues. V shed 10 bases and J shed 2 bases, with 16 bases lying between them. This chain's CDR3 is CATWGPGFTDTQYF. CDR3 DNA: TGTGCCACTTGGGGGCCGGGCTTCACAGATACGCAGTATTTT.

This chain links TRBV5-1 with TRBJ1-3; no definite D call. Germline V lookup: CDR1 SGHRS, CDR2 YFSETQ. Trimming took off 4 bases at V and 0 bases at J, with 8 bases between the two ends. The CDR3 sequence is 14 residues long. The CDR3: CASSPSVSGNTIYF. The CDR3, as DNA: TGCGCCAGCAGCCCGTCGGTCTCTGGAAACACCATATATTTT.

With regard to this clone: Other nucleotide sequences from this sample produce the same CDR3. V is TRBV28 and J is TRBJ2-7; D remains ambiguous. The CDR3 extends over 14 amino acids. CDR1 is MDHEN and CDR2 is SYDVKM in the germline V gene. Deletions cut 5 bases from V and 3 bases from J, with 14 bases between. DNA of the CDR3: TGTGCCAGCAGTCAAACCTCAGGCGTCTACGAGCAGTACTTC. This sequence encodes CASSQTSGVYEQYF.

The V call is TRBV19, the J call TRBJ2-7, with a weak D call TRBD2 (5 bases). The CDR3 contains 14 residues. Trimming removed 8 bases from V and 1 base from J, with 15 bases in between. Per germline, CDR1 LNHDA and CDR2 SQIVND (reference sequence). CDR3 in amino acids: CASSRLSQSYEQYF. In DNA, the CDR3 is TGTGCCAGTTCGAGACTAAGTCAATCCTACGAGCAGTACTTC.

The chain is built from TRBV27 and TRBJ2-1; possible D gene TRBD1, 5 bases. This CDR3 is 13 amino acids long. Germline V CDR1 and CDR2: MNHEY, SMNVEV (reference sequence). The V end lost 2 bases, the J end lost 7 bases, and 9 bases lay between the germline ends. The CDR3 DNA follows: TGTGCCAGCAGTTTACGTGGGGCAAATGAGCAGTTCTTC. Protein sequence: CASSLRGANEQFF.

This chain uses TRBV6-5 with TRBJ1-4; D is ambiguous. Germline CDR1 and CDR2: MNHEY and SVGAGI. The length of the CDR3 is 14 residues. Deletions cut 0 bases from V and 0 bases from J, with 2 bases between. The CDR3 sequence: CASSYSTTNEKLFF. The CDR3 DNA is TGTGCCAGCAGTTACTCCACAACTAATGAAAAACTGTTTTTT.

This clone was detected only a few times. This chain joins TRBV7-6 and TRBJ2-5; possible D gene TRBD2, 6 bases. The CDR3 totals 13 residues. Germline assignment: CDR1 SGHVS and CDR2 FNYEAQ. Trimming cost V 5 bases and J 5 bases, with 12 bases left between them. CDR3 sequence (DNA): TGTGCCAGCAGCCGCGGGGAATGGGAGACCCAGTACTTC. It specifies CASSRGEWETQYF.

This clone was seen a handful of times. This chain connects TRBV28 to TRBJ2-3; tentative D call: TRBD2 (6 bases). Deletions cut 1 base from V and 2 bases from J, with 22 bases between. The CDR3 runs to 19 residues. The germline gives CDR1 MDHEN, CDR2 SYDVKM. This CDR3 is CASSLSRASGFFATDTQYF. DNA of the CDR3: TGTGCCAGCAGTTTATCGCGGGCGAGCGGGTTTTTTGCCACAGATACGCAGTATTTT.

J is TRBJ1-4 and V is TRBV4-1; the match to TRBD1 covers 9 bases. Germline values: CDR1 MGHRA, CDR2 YSYEKL. V was clipped by 1 base and J by 8 bases; unmatched bases: 5. This CDR3 has 15 residues. CDR3 DNA: TGCGCCAGCAGCCAAGCGGGACAGGGCAGAGAAAAACTGTTTTTT. Protein product: CASSQAGQGREKLFF.

The chain is built from TRBV10-3 and TRBJ2-1; 7 positions match TRBD2. Germline trimming cut 4 bases from V and 8 bases from J; bases unmatched to any gene: 14. There are 16 residues in the CDR3. In germline, CDR1 is ENHRY, CDR2 SYGVKD. The CDR3 here is CAISGVRAGAPDEQFF. For the CDR3, the DNA is TGTGCCATCAGTGGGGTTCGCGCGGGAGCACCGGATGAGCAGTTCTTC.

The CDR3 region has the DNA TGTGCCAGCAGCCTGGGGGGTCGGGGGGTTAGGTACTATGAGCAGTTCTTC. It translates to CASSLGGRGVRYYEQFF. V usage is TRBV7-9 and J usage is TRBJ2-1, with 7 bases fitting TRBD2. The V gene end was trimmed by 5 bases and the J gene end by 8 bases; junction bases not matched to a gene: 18. The CDR3 runs to 17 residues. Germline loops: CDR1 SEHNR, CDR2 FQNEAQ (reference sequence).

The chain has TRBV9 and TRBJ2-3, with 7 bases that match TRBD2. The germline CDR1 and CDR2 sequences are SGDLS and YYNGEE. The CDR3 extends over 17 amino acids. The V segment lost 2 bases and the J segment 0 bases; nucleotides outside the gene matches: 9. CDR3 nucleotides: TGTGCCAGCAGCGTTTTAGGGGCGGGAGTTAGCACAGATACGCAGTATTTT. It yields the protein CASSVLGAGVSTDTQYF.

V usage is TRBV10-1 and J usage is TRBJ2-7, with 9 bases lining up with TRBD1. The junction had 6 bases not matched to a gene; V was cut back by 4 bases and J by 2 bases. The CDR3 is 15 amino acids. The germline V gene has CDR1 WNHNN and CDR2 SYGVQD (reference sequence). CDR3 region: CASSGPGQGAYEQYF. The DNA of the CDR3 is TGCGCCAGCAGTGGACCGGGACAGGGTGCCTACGAGCAGTACTTC.

The chain uses TRBV30 and TRBJ1-4; the match to TRBD1 covers 7 bases. The CDR3 covers 14 residues. J gave up 8 bases and V 4 bases, and 10 bases lay outside the gene matches. The germline gives CDR1 GTSNPN, CDR2 SVGIG (reference sequence). The CDR3 protein is CAWTVGGTVEKLFF. The DNA for the CDR3 is TGTGCCTGGACCGTGGGTGGGACAGTCGAAAAACTGTTTTTT.

The V and J genes are TRBV11-3 and TRBJ2-5, with 8 bases fitting TRBD1. Per the germline V gene, CDR1 is SGHNT and CDR2 is YENEEA. V trimming: 3 bases; J trimming: 3 bases; junction bases outside the gene matches: 6. CDR3 length: 15 amino acids. The CDR3 DNA reads as TGTGCCAGCAGCTTGGGCGGGACAGGCAAAGAGACCCAGTACTTC. Its protein product is CASSLGGTGKETQYF.

The J gene is TRBJ2-1, the V gene TRBV19; a weak D match, TRBD2 (7 bases). The germline CDR1 and CDR2 sequences are LNHDA and SQIVND (reference sequence). Trimming pared 0 bases from V and 3 bases from J, leaving 9 bases between. The CDR3 is 15 residues long. The CDR3 sequence: CASSIEGGLYNEQFF. The CDR3 DNA sequence: TGTGCCAGTAGTATAGAGGGGGGGCTCTACAATGAGCAGTTCTTC.